Below are 31 T cell receptor beta chains sequenced from a single sample in a study of graft-versus-host responses after intestinal transplantation (dated by TCRdb to the early 2020s). Library preparation was by the immunoSEQ multiplex PCR assay. Imported from immuneACCESS, the table was reduced by TCRdb to in-frame sequences with V and J called. These copies leave out some clones; in studies compared against another copy, an unresolved V gene accounts for under half, and the cause of the remainder is not known. Present in this sample are about 38,000 clones, around 83% of which were seen just once. Jointly, the top ten make up roughly 3.6% of the sample. The sample was PBMCs, taken roughly 34 months after transplant. The receptors stem from a human patient who received an intestinal transplant, so some T cells may come from the graft donor.

The chain's CDR3 is CASSYGTSSYEQYF. Here the CDR3 DNA reads TGTGCCAGCAGTTACGGGACTAGCTCCTACGAGCAGTACTTC. The genes are TRBV6-5 and TRBJ2-7; 8 bases match TRBD2. Germline CDR1 is MNHEY and CDR2 is SVGAGI. V gave up 2 bases and J gave up 0 bases; unmatched junction bases: 0. The CDR3 has 14 amino acids.

This clone was seen a handful of times. V is TRBV7-9 and J is TRBJ1-2; no reliable D call. The ends were cut back, 5 bases at V and 2 bases at J, with 9 bases in the middle. In germline, CDR1 is SEHNR, CDR2 FQNEAQ (reference sequence). The CDR3 loop spans 13 amino acids. CDR3 in DNA: TGTGCCAGCAGCAGAACCACCAACTATGGCTACACCTTC. This gives the protein CASSRTTNYGYTF.

The rearrangement links TRBV29-1 to TRBJ1-1; possible D gene TRBD1, 5 bases. Looked up from germline, CDR1 is SQVTM and CDR2 is ANQGSEA. V lost 1 base and J 5 bases, leaving 11 bases between the germline ends. The CDR3 is made up of 13 amino acids. The CDR3: CSVEAHGGTEAFF. The CDR3 coding sequence is TGCAGCGTTGAAGCGCACGGGGGTACTGAAGCTTTCTTT. The full variable domain, rest sourced from reference TRBV29-1 and TRBJ1-1, is SAVISQKPSRDICQRGTSLTIQCQVDSQVTMMFWYRQQPGQSLTLIATANQGSEATYESGFVIDKFPISRPNLTFSTLTVSNMSPEDSSIYLCSVEAHGGTEAFFGQGTRLTVV.

The J gene is TRBJ1-1, the V gene TRBV27; 7 bases are a match to TRBD1. The CDR3 is made up of 16 amino acids. The germline V gene has CDR1 MNHEY and CDR2 SMNVEV (reference sequence). J gave up 1 base and V 3 bases, and 8 bases lay outside the gene matches. This chain's CDR3 is CASSFQPTGWNTEAFF. The CDR3 coding sequence is TGTGCCAGCAGTTTCCAGCCGACAGGGTGGAACACTGAAGCTTTCTTT.

A single count supports this clone. The chain uses TRBV7-9 and TRBJ1-6; TRBD1 matches at 7 bases. Trimming cost V 5 bases and J 7 bases; bases outside gene matches: 2. The CDR3 runs to 13 residues. CDR1 and CDR2 from the germline V gene are SEHNR and FQNEAQ (reference sequence). This CDR3 reads CASSGDSNSPLHF. As DNA, the CDR3 is TGTGCCAGCAGCGGGGACAGCAATTCACCCCTCCACTTT.

The V and J genes are TRBV21-1 and TRBJ1-2; whether TRBD1, the table's D call, matches the DNA was not checked. TRBV21-1 represents a pseudogene. The CDR3 has 14 residues. The CDR3 coding sequence is TGTGCCAGCAGTCCGGGACAGAGGCACTATGGCTACACCTTC. Translating it yields CASSPGQRHYGYTF.

This sequence joins TRBV7-9 and TRBJ1-1; D may be TRBD1 (5 bases). The germline V gene encodes CDR1 SEHNR and CDR2 FQNEAQ (reference sequence). V was shortened by 3 bases and J by 1 base, with 6 bases between the two germline ends. The CDR3 extends over 13 amino acids. The CDR3 sequence is CASSFGANTEAFF. CDR3 nucleotide sequence: TGTGCCAGCAGCTTTGGGGCGAACACTGAAGCTTTCTTT.

This sequence joins TRBV28 and TRBJ2-7; D is perhaps TRBD1 (5 bases). Germline V gene lookup returns CDR1 MDHEN and CDR2 SYDVKM. V was shortened by 4 bases and J by 3 bases, with 10 bases between the two germline ends. The CDR3 runs 13 residues. The DNA for the CDR3 is TGTGCCAGCAGTTGGCAGGGCTACTACGAGCAGTACTTC. Encoded protein: CASSWQGYYEQYF.

V and J are TRBV28 and TRBJ2-5; 8 bases fit TRBD1. Looked up from germline, CDR1 is MDHEN and CDR2 is SYDVKM. Trimming removed 5 bases from V and 4 bases from J; junction bases left unmatched: 9. The CDR3 runs to 15 residues. This CDR3 is CASSPRQGYGETQYF. CDR3 nucleotides: TGTGCCAGCAGTCCTCGACAGGGGTATGGAGAGACCCAGTACTTC.

This clone has only one observation. This chain uses TRBV6-5 with TRBJ1-5, with D tentatively TRBD1 (6 bases). Trimming left V 7 bases short and J 10 bases short, with 17 bases between. The germline gives CDR1 MNHEY, CDR2 SVGAGI. The CDR3 covers 13 residues. The CDR3 loop is CASTGGAGDPQHF. As DNA, the CDR3 is TGTGCCAGCACGGGGGGCGCGGGGGATCCCCAGCATTTT.

This chain joins TRBV28 and TRBJ1-5; TRBD1 is a possible D gene (5 bases). This CDR3 region has 14 residues. Germline V lookup: CDR1 MDHEN, CDR2 SYDVKM. With 11 bases removed from V and 4 bases from J, the gap between germline ends came to 18 bases. The CDR3 reads CAASIGGGNQPQHF. CDR3 coding DNA: TGTGCCGCCAGTATCGGGGGGGGGAATCAGCCCCAGCATTTT.

V and J are TRBV18 and TRBJ1-2; 7 nucleotides line up with TRBD1. The CDR3 has 15 residues. With 1 base clipped from V and 4 bases from J, the junction kept 6 bases outside the gene matches. Germline CDR1 reads KGHSH; CDR2 reads LQKENI. The CDR3 DNA reads as TGTGCCAGCTCACCACTCGACAGGGCTGGCTATGGCTACACCTTC. The encoded protein is CASSPLDRAGYGYTF.

The V and J genes are TRBV6-4 and TRBJ1-2; TRBD1 is a possible D gene (6 bases). The CDR3 has 11 amino acids. V was shortened by 6 bases and J by 5 bases, with 7 bases between the two germline ends. Germline-derived CDR1 and CDR2 are MRHNA and SNTAGT. CDR3 region: CASRTGYGYTF. The CDR3, as DNA: TGTGCCAGCAGAACAGGGTATGGCTACACCTTC.

The CDR3 is CSVEFGGGAKNIQYF. DNA of the CDR3: TGCAGCGTTGAATTCGGAGGGGGGGCCAAAAACATTCAGTACTTC. The chain employs TRBV29-1 and TRBJ2-4; tentatively, D is TRBD1 or TRBD2 (6 bases each). Looked up from germline, CDR1 is SQVTM and CDR2 is ANQGSEA. The ends were cut back, 2 bases at V and 1 base at J, with 12 bases in the middle. The CDR3 loop spans 15 amino acids.

The chain recombines TRBV6-1 with TRBJ1-1; D is possibly TRBD1 (5 bases). The germline CDR1 and CDR2 sequences are MNHNS and SASEGT. The germline V and J ends were trimmed by 8 bases and 6 bases, with 16 bases remaining between them. CDR3 length: 13 amino acids. The CDR3 sequence is CASAGQGGSEAFF. CDR3 nucleotides: TGTGCCAGCGCTGGGCAGGGAGGGTCTGAAGCTTTCTTT.

This clone was found once. This chain joins TRBV19 and TRBJ1-5; D perhaps matches TRBD1 (6 bases). This CDR3 has 15 residues. Trimming stripped 5 bases from V and 4 bases from J, with 15 bases between. Germline assignment: CDR1 LNHDA and CDR2 SQIVND (reference sequence). The CDR3: CASSQQGQGNQPQHF. The DNA for the CDR3 is TGTGCCAGTAGTCAACAGGGTCAGGGAAATCAGCCCCAGCATTTT.

The gene calls are TRBV27 and TRBJ2-7; 8 bases are shared with TRBD1. The CDR3 length is 13 residues. The V and J ends lost 3 bases and 3 bases, in that order; junction bases with no gene match: 1. Germline V gene sequence: CDR1 MNHEY, CDR2 SMNVEV (reference sequence). The CDR3 DNA sequence: TGTGCCAGCAGTTTCGGACAGGGCTACGAGCAGTACTTC. This encodes CASSFGQGYEQYF.

V and J are TRBV30 and TRBJ2-5; 8 bases are a match to TRBD1. The V and J ends lost 4 bases and 5 bases, in that order; junction bases with no gene match: 6. The CDR3 has 13 amino acids. In germline, CDR1 is GTSNPN, CDR2 SVGIG (reference sequence). CDR3 DNA: TGTGCCTGGACGCAGGGGGCGACGGAGACCCAGTACTTC. Translation gives CAWTQGATETQYF.

With respect to this clone: Within the sample, other DNA sequences also encode this same CDR3. The V call is TRBV7-8, the J call TRBJ2-5; D is undetermined. The CDR3 totals 12 residues. Germline V CDR1 and CDR2: SGHVS, FQNEAQ. V gave up 1 base and J gave up 5 bases, with 5 bases separating them. The CDR3 bases are TGTGCCAGCAGCTTAGTTAGCGAGACCCAGTACTTC. As protein: CASSLVSETQYF.

The chain links TRBV20-1 to TRBJ2-5, with D tentatively TRBD2 (5 bases). This CDR3 has 11 amino acids. From germline, CDR1 is DFQATT and CDR2 SNEGSKA (reference sequence). V lost 7 bases and J lost 5, with 11 bases in between. CDR3 DNA: TGCAGTGTCTACGGGATGGAGACCCAGTACTTC. Protein: CSVYGMETQYF.

J is TRBJ2-2 and V is TRBV19, with 7 bases aligning to TRBD1. V was clipped by 5 bases and J by 4 bases; unmatched bases: 7. Germline CDR1 and CDR2: LNHDA and SQIVND (reference sequence). CDR3 length: 15 amino acids. CDR3 nucleotides: TGTGCCAGTAGTCCGACAGGGTTGAGCACCGGGGAGCTGTTTTTT. As protein: CASSPTGLSTGELFF.

The CDR3 loop is CASSVEAGGQGQNYGYTF. The CDR3 region has the DNA TGTGCCAGCAGCGTAGAAGCGGGAGGGCAGGGGCAGAACTATGGCTACACCTTC. The chain is built from TRBV9 and TRBJ1-2; possible D gene TRBD1, 6 bases. From germline, CDR1 is SGDLS and CDR2 YYNGEE. V lost 0 bases and J lost 2, with 20 bases in between. CDR3 size: 18 residues.

This chain uses TRBV19 with TRBJ1-5, with D unclear. The V and J ends lost 6 bases and 4 bases respectively, with 4 bases between them. The CDR3 loop spans 11 amino acids. The V gene's germline CDR1 is LNHDA and CDR2 SQIVND (reference sequence). The CDR3 nucleotides are TGTGCCAGTAGAATTAATCAGCCCCAGCATTTT. Translation gives CASRINQPQHF.

This chain uses TRBV7-9 with TRBJ2-1; D gene unclear. V lost 8 bases to trimming and J lost 6 bases, with 20 bases between them. This CDR3 comprises 15 residues. Germline CDR1 and CDR2: SEHNR and FQNEAQ (reference sequence). CDR3 in amino acids: CASALVDVRSNEQFF. CDR3 in DNA: TGTGCCAGCGCCCTGGTCGACGTCCGATCCAATGAGCAGTTCTTC. Full variable domain (outside the CDR3, taken from reference TRBV7-9 and TRBJ2-1): DTGVSQNPRHKITKRGQNVTFRCDPISEHNRLYWYRQTLGQGPEFLTYFQNEAQLEKSRLLSDRFSAERPKGSFSTLEIQRTEQGDSAMYLCASALVDVRSNEQFFGPGTRLTVL.

The chain employs TRBV7-6 and TRBJ2-2, with TRBD1 matching 7 bases. The CDR3 contains 14 residues. Per germline, CDR1 SGHVS and CDR2 FNYEAQ. Trimming cost V 6 bases and J 0 bases; bases outside gene matches: 1. The CDR3 DNA reads TGTGCCAGCAGGGGACAGACGAACACCGGGGAGCTGTTTTTT. Amino acid sequence: CASRGQTNTGELFF. The full variable domain, in which reference TRBV7-6 and TRBJ2-2 provide the parts outside the CDR3, is GAGVSQSPRYKVTKRGQDVALRCDPISGHVSLYWYRQALGQGPEFLTYFNYEAQQDKSGLPNDRFSAERPEGSISTLTIQRTEQRDSAMYRCASRGQTNTGELFFGEGSRLTVL.

This clone was counted a few times. The gene calls are TRBV18 and TRBJ1-5; 8 positions match TRBD1. V lost 3 bases and J lost 7; bases outside the gene matches: 5. This CDR3 is 14 amino acids long. The germline V gene has CDR1 KGHSH and CDR2 LQKENI. The CDR3 nucleotides read TGTGCCAGCTCACCTGGACAGGGCGGGCAGCCCCAGCATTTT. This gives the protein CASSPGQGGQPQHF.

The V and J genes are TRBV2 and TRBJ2-7, with TRBD1 matching over 8 bases. The CDR3 is 14 amino acids. With 2 bases clipped from V and 2 bases from J, the junction kept 2 bases outside the gene matches. The germline V gene has CDR1 SNHLY and CDR2 FYNNEI. CDR3 loop: CASSEMGQAYEQYF. CDR3 sequence (DNA): TGTGCCAGCAGTGAAATGGGACAGGCCTACGAGCAGTACTTC.

The chain combines TRBV29-1 with TRBJ2-3, with TRBD1 identical over 7 bases. CDR3 size: 17 residues. V shed 1 base and J 5 bases; nucleotides not matched to a gene: 15. From germline, CDR1 is SQVTM and CDR2 ANQGSEA. The CDR3, as DNA: TGCAGCGTTGAAGGGGTGGAGACAGGGCTACTGGGAGATACGCAGTATTTT. The encoded protein is CSVEGVETGLLGDTQYF.

The chain couples TRBV10-3 to TRBJ2-2; TRBD1 aligns across 10 bases. After removal of 9 bases from V and 5 bases from J, the junction contained 9 bases not matched to a gene. CDR3 size: 15 residues. Germline CDR1 ENHRY, CDR2 SYGVKD. The CDR3 here is CAIGRQGARTGELFF. For the CDR3, the DNA is TGTGCCATTGGCCGACAGGGGGCGCGGACCGGGGAGCTGTTTTTT.

This clone has more than one count but fewer than ten. The chain couples TRBV27 to TRBJ2-2; a possible D gene is TRBD1 (6 bases). The ends were cut back, 5 bases at V and 5 bases at J, with 15 bases in the middle. Per germline, CDR1 MNHEY and CDR2 SMNVEV (reference sequence). The CDR3 length is 15 residues. In DNA, the CDR3 is TGTGCCAGCAGTCTTAGAGGGGGAAGGACCGGGGAGCTGTTTTTT. This gives the protein CASSLRGGRTGELFF.

The chain carries TRBV2 and TRBJ1-1, with D perhaps TRBD1 (6 bases). V shed 10 bases and J shed 5 bases, with 20 bases lying between them. This CDR3 is 14 amino acids long. CDR1 is SNHLY and CDR2 is FYNNEI in the germline V gene. CDR3 DNA: TGTGCCACCCAAGAACTTGGACAGAGGACTGAAGCTTTCTTT. This sequence encodes CATQELGQRTEAFF.